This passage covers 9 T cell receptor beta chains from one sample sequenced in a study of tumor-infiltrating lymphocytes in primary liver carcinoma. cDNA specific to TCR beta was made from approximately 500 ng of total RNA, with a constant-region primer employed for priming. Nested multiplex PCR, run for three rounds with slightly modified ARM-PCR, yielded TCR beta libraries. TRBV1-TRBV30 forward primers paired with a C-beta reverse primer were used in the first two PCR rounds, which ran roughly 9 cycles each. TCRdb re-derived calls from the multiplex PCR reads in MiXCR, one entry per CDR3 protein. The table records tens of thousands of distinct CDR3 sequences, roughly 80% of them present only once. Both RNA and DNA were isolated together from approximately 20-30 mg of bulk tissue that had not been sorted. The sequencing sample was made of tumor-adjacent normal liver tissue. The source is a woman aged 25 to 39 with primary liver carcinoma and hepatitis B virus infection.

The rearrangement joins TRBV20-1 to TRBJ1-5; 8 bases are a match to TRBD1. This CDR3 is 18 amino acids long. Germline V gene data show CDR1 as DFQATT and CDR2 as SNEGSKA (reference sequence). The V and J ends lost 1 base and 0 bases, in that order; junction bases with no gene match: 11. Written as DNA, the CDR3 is TGCAGTGCTAGAGGTCCGGACAGGGCCGACTATAGCAATCAGCCCCAGCATTTT. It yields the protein CSARGPDRADYSNQPQHF.

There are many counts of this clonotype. The CDR3 coding sequence is TGTGCCAGCAGTTGGGACCGCGGAGGGACTAGTAGCACAGATACGCAGTATTTT. Protein product: CASSWDRGGTSSTDTQYF. The genes are TRBV28 and TRBJ2-3, with 8 bases fitting TRBD2. J lost 0 bases, V lost 4 bases, and 12 bases had no gene match. Germline-derived CDR1 and CDR2 are MDHEN and SYDVKM. The CDR3 is 18 amino acids.

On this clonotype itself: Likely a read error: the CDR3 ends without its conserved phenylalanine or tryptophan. CDR3 in DNA: TGTGCCAGCAGTACAAGAACAGGGGGCGCGAAAGATACCCAGTACTAC. Protein: CASSTRTGGAKDTQYY. The rearrangement uses TRBV11-2 and TRBJ2-5; 9 bases agree with TRBD1. Germline V lookup: CDR1 SGHAT, CDR2 FQNNGV. The CDR3 sequence is 16 residues long.

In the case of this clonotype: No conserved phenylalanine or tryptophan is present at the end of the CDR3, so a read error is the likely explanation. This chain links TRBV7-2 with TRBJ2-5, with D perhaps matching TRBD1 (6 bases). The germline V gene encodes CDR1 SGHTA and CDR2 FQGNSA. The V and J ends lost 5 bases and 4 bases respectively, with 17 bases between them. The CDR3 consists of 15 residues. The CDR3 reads CASSLDRLLPETQYL. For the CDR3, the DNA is TGTGCCAGCAGCCTCGACAGGCTTCTCCCAGAGACCCAGTACCTC.

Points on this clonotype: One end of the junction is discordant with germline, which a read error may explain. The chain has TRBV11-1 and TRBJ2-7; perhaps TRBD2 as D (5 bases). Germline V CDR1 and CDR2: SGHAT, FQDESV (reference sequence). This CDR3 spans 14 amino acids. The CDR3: CAGSLATGSYEQYF. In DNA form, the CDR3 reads TGTGCCGGCAGCTTAGCGACGGGCTCCTACGAGCAGTATTTC. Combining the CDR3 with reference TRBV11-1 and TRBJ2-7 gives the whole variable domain EAEVAQSPRYKITEKSQAVAFWCDPISGHATLYWYRQILGQGPELLVQFQDESVVDDSQLPKDRFSAERLKGVDSTLKIQPAELGDSAMYLCAGSLATGSYEQYFGPGTRLTVT.

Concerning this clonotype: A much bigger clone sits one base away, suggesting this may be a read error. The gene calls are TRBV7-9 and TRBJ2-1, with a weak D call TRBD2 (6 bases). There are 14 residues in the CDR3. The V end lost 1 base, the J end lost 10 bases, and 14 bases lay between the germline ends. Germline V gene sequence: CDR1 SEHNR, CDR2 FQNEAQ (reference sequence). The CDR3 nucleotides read TGTGCCAGCAGCTTAGAAGGGACTTCTTTAGAGCAGTTCTTC. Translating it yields CASSLEGTSLEQFF.

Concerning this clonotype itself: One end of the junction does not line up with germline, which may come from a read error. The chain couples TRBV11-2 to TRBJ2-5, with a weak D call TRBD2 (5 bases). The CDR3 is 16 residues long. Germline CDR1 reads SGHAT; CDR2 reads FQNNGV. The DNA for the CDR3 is TGTGCAAGCAGCACAATAACAGAGGGCGCGAAAGAGACCCAGTACTTC. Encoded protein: CASSTITEGAKETQYF.

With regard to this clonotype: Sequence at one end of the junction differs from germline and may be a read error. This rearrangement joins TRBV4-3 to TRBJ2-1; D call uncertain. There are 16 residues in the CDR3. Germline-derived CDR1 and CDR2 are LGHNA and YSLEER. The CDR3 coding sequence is TGCGCCAGCAGCCAAGATGCCTTAAGCTACTACAGTGAGCAGTTCTTC. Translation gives CASSQDALSYYSEQFF.

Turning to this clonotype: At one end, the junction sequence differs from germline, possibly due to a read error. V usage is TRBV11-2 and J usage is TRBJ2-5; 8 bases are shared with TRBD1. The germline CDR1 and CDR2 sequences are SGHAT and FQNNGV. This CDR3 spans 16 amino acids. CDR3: CASSIRTGGARETQYF. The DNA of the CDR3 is TGTGCAAGCAGCATAAGAACAGGGGGTGCGAGAGAGACCCAGTATTTC.